The clone carrying this T cell receptor beta chain was seen at least ten times. This sample is drawn from a study of T-cell reconstitution after alpha-beta-depleted transplantation in children. Germline-derived CDR1 and CDR2 are ENHRY and SYGVKD. V dropped 5 bases and J dropped 2; count of bases not matched to a gene: 14. The CDR3 contains 17 residues. Unique molecular identifiers were used to barcode this TCRbeta library. One entry per CDR3 protein results from TCRdb running MiXCR on the PCR reads. In the table there are approximately 350,000 distinct CDR3 sequences, about a tenth of which are singletons.

The sequencing here drew on PBMCs from the stem cell graft donor, taken from the stem cell graft. The V gene is TRBV10-3, the J gene TRBJ2-7; 8 bases map to TRBD2. This clonotype was obtained from a human donor who donated a stem cell graft to a child with acute lymphoblastic leukemia. CDR3 region: CAISLGPLARGAYEQYF. The DNA for the CDR3 is TGTGCCATCAGTCTCGGTCCGCTCGCGCGGGGGGCCTACGAGCAGTACTTC.